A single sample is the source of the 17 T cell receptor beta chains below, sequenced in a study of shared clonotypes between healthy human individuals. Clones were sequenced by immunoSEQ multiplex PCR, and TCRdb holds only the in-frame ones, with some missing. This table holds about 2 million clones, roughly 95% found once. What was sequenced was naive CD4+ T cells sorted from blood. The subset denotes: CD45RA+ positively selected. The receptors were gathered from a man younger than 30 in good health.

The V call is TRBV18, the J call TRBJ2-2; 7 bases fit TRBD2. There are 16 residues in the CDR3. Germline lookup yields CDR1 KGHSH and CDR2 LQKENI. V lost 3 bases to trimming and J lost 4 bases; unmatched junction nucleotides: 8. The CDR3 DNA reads TGTGCCAGCTCACCCGCACGGGAGCGGGGCACCGGGGAGCTGTTTTTT. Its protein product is CASSPARERGTGELFF.

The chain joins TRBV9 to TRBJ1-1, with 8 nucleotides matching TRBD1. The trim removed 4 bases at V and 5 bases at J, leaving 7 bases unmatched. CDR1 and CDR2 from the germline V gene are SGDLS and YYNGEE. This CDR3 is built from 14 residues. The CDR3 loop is CASSPHRQGTEAFF. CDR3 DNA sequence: TGTGCCAGCAGCCCCCATAGACAGGGGACTGAAGCTTTCTTT.

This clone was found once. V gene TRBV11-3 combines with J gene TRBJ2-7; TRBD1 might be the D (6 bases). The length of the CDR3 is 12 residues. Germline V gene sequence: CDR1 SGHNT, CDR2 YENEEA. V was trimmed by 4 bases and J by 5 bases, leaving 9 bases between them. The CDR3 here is CASSYRDHEQYF. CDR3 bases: TGTGCCAGCAGCTACAGGGACCACGAGCAGTACTTC.

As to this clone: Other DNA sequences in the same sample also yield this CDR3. CDR3 loop: CASSYFDTQYF. In DNA, the CDR3 is TGTGCCAGCAGTTACTTTGATACGCAGTATTTT. V and J are TRBV6-5 and TRBJ2-3; no firm D call. V was pared by 1 base and J by 6 bases, with 2 bases between. Germline CDR1 reads MNHEY; CDR2 reads SVGAGI. The CDR3 is made up of 11 amino acids.

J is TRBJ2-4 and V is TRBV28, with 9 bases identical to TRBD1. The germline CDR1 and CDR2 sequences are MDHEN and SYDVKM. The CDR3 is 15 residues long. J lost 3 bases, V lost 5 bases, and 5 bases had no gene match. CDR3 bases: TGTGCCAGCAGTCGGACAGGGGTGGGCAAAAACATTCAGTACTTC. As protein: CASSRTGVGKNIQYF.

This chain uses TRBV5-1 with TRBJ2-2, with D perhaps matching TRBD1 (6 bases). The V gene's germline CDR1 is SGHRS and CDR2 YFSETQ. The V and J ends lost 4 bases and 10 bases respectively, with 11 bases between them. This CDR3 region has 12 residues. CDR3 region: CASSNTGLELFF. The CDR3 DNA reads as TGCGCCAGCAGCAATACAGGGTTGGAGCTGTTTTTT.

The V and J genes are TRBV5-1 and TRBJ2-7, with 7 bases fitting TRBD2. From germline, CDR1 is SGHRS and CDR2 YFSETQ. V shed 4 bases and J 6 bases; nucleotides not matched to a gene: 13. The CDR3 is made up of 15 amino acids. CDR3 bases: TGCGCCAGCAGCCGCACCGCGGGAGTCGAAGGCGAGCAGTACTTC. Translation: CASSRTAGVEGEQYF.

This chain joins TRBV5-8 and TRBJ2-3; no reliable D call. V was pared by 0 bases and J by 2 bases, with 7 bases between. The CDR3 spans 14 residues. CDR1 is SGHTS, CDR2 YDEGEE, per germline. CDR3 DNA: TGTGCCAGCAGCTTGGGGCTGATCACAGATACGCAGTATTTT. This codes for CASSLGLITDTQYF.

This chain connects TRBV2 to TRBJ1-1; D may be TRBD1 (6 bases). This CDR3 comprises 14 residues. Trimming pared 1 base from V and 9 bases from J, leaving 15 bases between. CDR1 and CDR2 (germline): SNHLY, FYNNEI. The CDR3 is CASSEGAGTRKAFF. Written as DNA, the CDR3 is TGTGCCAGCAGTGAAGGGGCGGGGACACGTAAAGCTTTCTTT.

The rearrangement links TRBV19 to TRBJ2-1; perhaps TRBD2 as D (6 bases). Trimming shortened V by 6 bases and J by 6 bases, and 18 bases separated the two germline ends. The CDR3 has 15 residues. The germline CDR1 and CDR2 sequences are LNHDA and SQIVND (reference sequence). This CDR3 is CASSAGTPRGNEQFF. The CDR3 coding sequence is TGTGCCAGTAGCGCCGGGACTCCTCGAGGCAATGAGCAGTTCTTC.

CDR3: CASSVDSSGANVLTF. CDR3 bases: TGTGCCAGCAGCGTAGACAGCTCTGGGGCCAACGTCCTGACTTTC. The V and J genes are TRBV9 and TRBJ2-6, with no clear D. The CDR3 sequence is 15 residues long. Trimming left V 0 bases short and J 0 bases short, with 4 bases between. Germline CDR1 reads SGDLS; CDR2 reads YYNGEE.

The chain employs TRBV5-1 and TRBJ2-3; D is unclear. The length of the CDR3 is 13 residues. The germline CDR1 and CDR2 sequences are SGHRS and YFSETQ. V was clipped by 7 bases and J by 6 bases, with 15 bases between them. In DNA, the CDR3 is TGCGCCAGCTCGTCGGACCCTGCGGATACGCAGTATTTT. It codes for CASSSDPADTQYF.

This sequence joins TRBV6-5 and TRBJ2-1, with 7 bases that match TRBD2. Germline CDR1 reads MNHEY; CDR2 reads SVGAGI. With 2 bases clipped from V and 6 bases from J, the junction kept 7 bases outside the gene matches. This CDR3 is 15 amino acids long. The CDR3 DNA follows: TGTGCCAGCAGTTACGGGAGACTAGCAAGCAATGAGCAGTTCTTC. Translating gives CASSYGRLASNEQFF.

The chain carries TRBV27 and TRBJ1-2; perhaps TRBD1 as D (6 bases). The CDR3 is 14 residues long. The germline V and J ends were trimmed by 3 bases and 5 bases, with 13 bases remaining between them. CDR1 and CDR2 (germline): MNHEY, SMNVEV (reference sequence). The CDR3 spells CASSLNRVPYGYTF. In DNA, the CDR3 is TGTGCCAGCAGTTTGAACAGGGTTCCTTATGGCTACACCTTC.

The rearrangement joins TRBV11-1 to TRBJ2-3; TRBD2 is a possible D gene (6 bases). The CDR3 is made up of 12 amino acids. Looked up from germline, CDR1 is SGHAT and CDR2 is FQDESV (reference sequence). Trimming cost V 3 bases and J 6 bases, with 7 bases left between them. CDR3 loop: CASSFGGDTQYF. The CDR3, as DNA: TGTGCCAGCAGCTTCGGGGGTGATACGCAGTATTTT.

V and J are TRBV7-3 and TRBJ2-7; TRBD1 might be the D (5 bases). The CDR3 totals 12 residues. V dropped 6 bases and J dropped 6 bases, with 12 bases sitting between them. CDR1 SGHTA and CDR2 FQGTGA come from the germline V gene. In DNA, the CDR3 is TGTGCCAGCAGTCCAGGGATCGGCGAGCAGTACTTC. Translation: CASSPGIGEQYF. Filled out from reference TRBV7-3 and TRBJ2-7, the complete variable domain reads GAGVSQTPSNKVTEKGKYVELRCDPISGHTALYWYRQSLGQGPEFLIYFQGTGAADDSGLPNDRFFAVRPEGSVSTLKIQRTERGDSAVYLCASSPGIGEQYFGPGTRLTVT.

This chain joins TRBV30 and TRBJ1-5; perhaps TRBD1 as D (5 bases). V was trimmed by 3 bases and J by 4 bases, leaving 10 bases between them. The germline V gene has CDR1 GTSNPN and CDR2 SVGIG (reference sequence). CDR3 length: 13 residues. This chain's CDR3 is CAWSQDRNQPQHF. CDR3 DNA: TGTGCCTGGAGCCAAGACAGAAATCAGCCCCAGCATTTT.